Following are 10 T cell receptor beta chains from one sample sequenced in a study of identical twins. TCRdb reprocessed the 5' RACE reads with MiXCR, giving one entry per CDR3 protein. Of about 890,000 distinct CDR3 sequences detected, about 12% appear once; the ten largest clones hold around 1.6%. This same sample was also taken into another study, of yellow fever vaccine responses in identical twins.

Sequencing used PBMCs. These receptors came from a woman aged 18-29 years in good health.

The V and J genes are TRBV28 and TRBJ2-2; no definite D call. In germline, CDR1 is MDHEN, CDR2 SYDVKM. The CDR3 covers 13 residues. With 8 bases removed from V and 0 bases from J, the gap between germline ends came to 7 bases. As DNA, the CDR3 is TGTGCCAGCTGCAACGCGAACACCGGGGAGCTGTTTTTT. This encodes CASCNANTGELFF.

This clonotype has just a few counts. J is TRBJ2-3 and V is TRBV19; 7 nucleotides agree with TRBD2. J lost 0 bases, V lost 9 bases, and 6 bases had no gene match. Germline V gene sequence: CDR1 LNHDA, CDR2 SQIVND (reference sequence). The CDR3 runs to 14 residues. In nucleotides, the CDR3 is TGTGCCAGCAAAGAAGCGGGAAGCACAGATACGCAGTATTTT. Translation: CASKEAGSTDTQYF.

There are a few counts of this clonotype. The chain links TRBV6-1 to TRBJ1-1; no clear D. V lost 7 bases and J 0 bases, leaving 9 bases between the germline ends. CDR3 length: 13 amino acids. The germline gives CDR1 MNHNS, CDR2 SASEGT. This CDR3 is CASTHGVNTEAFF. The CDR3 DNA sequence: TGTGCCAGCACTCACGGGGTGAACACTGAAGCTTTCTTT.

V gene TRBV6-2 or TRBV6-3 combines with J gene TRBJ2-5; TRBD2 matches 7 bases. CDR1 is MNHEY, CDR2 SVGEGT, per germline. The CDR3 runs to 18 residues. The V segment lost 6 bases and the J segment 1 base; nucleotides outside the gene matches: 17. The CDR3, as DNA: TGTGCCAGCAGCCCAGGGACTACCGCGGAGGTCTTCCAAGAGACCCAGTACTTC. Protein: CASSPGTTAEVFQETQYF.

The V call is TRBV7-9, the J call TRBJ2-1, with 7 bases lining up with TRBD2. The CDR3 extends over 16 amino acids. CDR1 and CDR2 (germline): SEHNR, FQNEAQ (reference sequence). After removal of 6 bases from V and 5 bases from J, the junction contained 13 bases not matched to a gene. Here the CDR3 reads CASRTPGGGEDNEQFF. The CDR3 DNA sequence: TGTGCCAGCAGGACCCCAGGCGGGGGAGAGGACAATGAGCAGTTCTTC.

This clonotype showed up just a few times. The chain's CDR3 is CASSPSGWTGELFF. The CDR3 nucleotides are TGTGCCAGCAGTCCATCAGGGTGGACCGGGGAGCTGTTTTTT. The chain employs TRBV28 and TRBJ2-2; D might be TRBD1 (5 bases). This CDR3 is 14 amino acids long. Germline V gene lookup returns CDR1 MDHEN and CDR2 SYDVKM. With 5 bases removed from V and 5 bases from J, the gap between germline ends came to 12 bases.

This clonotype was seen only a few times. V gene TRBV10-2 combines with J gene TRBJ2-3; 8 positions agree with TRBD2. With V trimmed by 5 bases and J by 5 bases, 6 bases remained unmatched. The CDR3 consists of 14 residues. CDR1 and CDR2 from the germline V gene are WSHSY and SAAADI. The CDR3 DNA is TGCGCCAGCAGTCCCGGGGGGGTTGGAGATACGCAGTATTTT. Residues: CASSPGGVGDTQYF.

This chain connects TRBV5-5 to TRBJ2-5; 11 bases match TRBD2. The CDR3 is 17 residues long. Germline V CDR1 and CDR2: SGHKS, YYEKEE (reference sequence). After removal of 0 bases from V and 2 bases from J, the junction contained 6 bases not matched to a gene. CDR3 amino acids: CASSLETSGGTQETQYF. The CDR3 DNA sequence: TGTGCCAGCAGCTTGGAAACTAGCGGGGGCACACAAGAGACCCAGTACTTC.

This rearrangement joins TRBV21-1 to TRBJ2-7; the tabulated D call, TRBD2, remains unverified against the DNA. TRBV21-1 represents a pseudogene. This CDR3 contains 17 residues. This CDR3 reads CASSKWGPPWDGHEQYF. The DNA of the CDR3 is TGTGCCAGCAGCAAATGGGGGCCTCCATGGGACGGGCACGAGCAGTACTTC.

This clonotype was seen a handful of times. This chain connects TRBV10-3 to TRBJ2-3; 9 bases match TRBD1. The CDR3 is made up of 15 amino acids. V lost 6 bases to trimming and J lost 2 bases; unmatched junction nucleotides: 6. The germline CDR1 and CDR2 sequences are ENHRY and SYGVKD. CDR3 region: CAISTGTGITDTQYF. CDR3 bases: TGTGCCATCAGCACCGGGACAGGGATCACAGATACGCAGTATTTT.